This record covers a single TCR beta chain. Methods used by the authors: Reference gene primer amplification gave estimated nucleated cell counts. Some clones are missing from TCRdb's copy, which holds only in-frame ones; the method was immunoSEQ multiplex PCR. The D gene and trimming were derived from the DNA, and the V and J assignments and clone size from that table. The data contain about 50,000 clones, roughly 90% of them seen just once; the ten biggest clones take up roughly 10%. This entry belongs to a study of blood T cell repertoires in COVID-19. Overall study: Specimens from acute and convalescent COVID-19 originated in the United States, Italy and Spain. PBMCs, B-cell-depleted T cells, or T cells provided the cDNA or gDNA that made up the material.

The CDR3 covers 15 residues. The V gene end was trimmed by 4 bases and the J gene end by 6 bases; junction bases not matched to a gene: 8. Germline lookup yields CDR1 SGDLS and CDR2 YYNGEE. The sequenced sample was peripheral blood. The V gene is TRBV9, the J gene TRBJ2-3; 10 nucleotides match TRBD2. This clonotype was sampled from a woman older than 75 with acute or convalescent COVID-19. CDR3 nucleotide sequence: TGTGCCAGCAGCACCCTAGCGGGAGTCGGGGATACGCAGTATTTT. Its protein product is CASSTLAGVGDTQYF.